The clone carrying this TCR beta chain was recorded at least ten times. The antigen is unknown. The sample is drawn from a study of T cells in Graves' hyperthyroidism and ophthalmopathy. Whole-study context: Staff took peripheral blood when the initial diagnosis was made, before any treatment began.

The study left out patients who had uncontrolled infection, other autoimmune disease, pregnancy or lactation. Researchers took RNA transcripts and amplified the TCR beta CDR3 regions from them. When the TCR CDR3 underwent first-round RT-PCR, the HTBI primer set was used. MiXCR, applied by TCRdb to the multiplex PCR reads, yields one record per CDR3 protein. The data contain some 350,000 distinct CDR3 sequences, roughly 25% of them singletons. The junction had 5 bases not matched to a gene; V was cut back by 7 bases and J by 4 bases. The CDR3 covers 13 residues. Study conclusions and caveats: In blood, most of the thyroid clonotypes expanded above 0.001 were also present.

The receptor's source is a man aged 50-60 years with Graves' hyperthyroidism. Sequencing was performed on blood. V is TRBV12-3 or TRBV12-4 and J is TRBJ1-2; TRBD1 agrees at 8 bases. CDR3 amino acids: CASNLGTGYGYTF. For the CDR3, the DNA is TGTGCCAGCAACCTTGGGACAGGCTATGGCTACACCTTC.